Given below is one T cell receptor beta chain in context. A read error may produce the germline difference seen at one junction end. Germline lookup yields CDR1 SSHAT and CDR2 FNYEAQ (reference sequence). CDR3 length equals 13 residues. TCRdb keeps only in-frame clones here, not all; method: immunoSEQ multiplex PCR. The sample lists some 19,000 clones; over 75% were seen once. This record belongs to a study of T cell changes during pregnancy in multiple sclerosis. The chain links TRBV7-7 to TRBJ2-5; a possible D gene is TRBD1 (6 bases). The sequence came from a female donor in good health, enrolled as a control in a pregnancy study. This sample comprised CD8+ T cells from peripheral blood mononuclear cells, obtained after pregnancy. The CDR3 region is CASSPTGPETQYF. The CDR3 nucleotides read TGTGCTAGCAGCCCGACAGGCCCGGAGACCCAGTACTTC.